Shown below are 31 T cell receptor beta chains from a single sample sequenced in a study of T cells in Graves' hyperthyroidism and ophthalmopathy (dated by TCRdb to the late 2010s). Receptor libraries were prepared by multiplex PCR. TCRdb names Illumina HiSeq 2000 as the instrument used. Amplification of TCR beta CDR3 regions was carried out from RNA transcripts. The TCR CDR3 was subjected to a first round of RT-PCR using the HTBI primer set and the Qiagen OneStep RT-PCR kit. TCRdb took the public reads, trimmed them with fastp at Q25, ran MiXCR for clone calling and kept in-frame beta chains. Records with the same CDR3 protein are collapsed into one entry carrying the most frequent genes and DNA. The sample table lists approximately 350,000 distinct CDR3 sequences, about 15% of them with a count of one. The ten largest clones add up to roughly a fifth of the sample. The specimen sequenced was blood. All receptors derive from a woman aged 55-70 years with Graves' ophthalmopathy.

The gene calls are TRBV5-1 and TRBJ2-1; TRBD2 agrees at 13 bases. J lost 7 bases, V lost 0 bases, and 4 bases had no gene match. The germline gives CDR1 SGHRS, CDR2 YFSETQ. The CDR3 loop spans 16 amino acids. In DNA form, the CDR3 reads TGCGCCAGCAGCTTGGAGACTAGCGGGAGGATTAATGAGCAGTTCTTC. Amino acids: CASSLETSGRINEQFF. Full variable domain (remainder filled in from reference TRBV5-1 and TRBJ2-1): KAGVTQTPRYLIKTRGQQVTLSCSPISGHRSVSWYQQTPGQGLQFLFEYFSETQRNKGNFPGRFSGRQFSNSRSEMNVSTLELGDSALYLCASSLETSGRINEQFFGPGTRLTVL.

About this clonotype itself: Germline is not matched at one junction end, which may reflect a read error. The rearrangement links TRBV3-1 to TRBJ1-3; TRBD1 might be the D (5 bases). Germline V gives CDR1 LGHDT, CDR2 YNNKEL (reference sequence). This CDR3 has 14 residues. The CDR3 bases are TGTGCCAGCAGCCCCTCAGGGTCTGGAAACACCATACATTTT. It translates to CASSPSGSGNTIHF.

This chain connects TRBV19 to TRBJ1-5, with TRBD1 matching over 8 bases. V lost 6 bases, J lost 7 bases, and 11 bases stayed unmatched. Germline CDR1 LNHDA, CDR2 SQIVND (reference sequence). This CDR3 comprises 15 residues. CDR3 nucleotide sequence: TGTGCCAGTAGCCCGACAGGGGCACTCAACCAGCCCCAGCATTTT. This sequence encodes CASSPTGALNQPQHF.

This clonotype has ten or more counts. The genes are TRBV3-1 and TRBJ2-5, with TRBD1 matching over 9 bases. The germline V gene has CDR1 LGHDT and CDR2 YNNKEL (reference sequence). The length of the CDR3 is 16 residues. The trim removed 4 bases at V and 3 bases at J, leaving 9 bases unmatched. The CDR3 sequence: CASSPDRGYPEETQYF. For the CDR3, the DNA is TGTGCCAGCAGCCCTGACAGGGGGTACCCTGAAGAGACCCAGTACTTC.

This clonotype was picked up many times. The V and J genes are TRBV28 and TRBJ2-5; the D gene could be TRBD1 or TRBD2 (5 bases each). This CDR3 is 14 amino acids long. Looked up from germline, CDR1 is MDHEN and CDR2 is SYDVKM. Trimming pared 1 base from V and 0 bases from J, leaving 6 bases between. In DNA form, the CDR3 reads TGTGCCAGCAGTTTATTGGGGGACCAAGAGACCCAGTACTTC. It translates to CASSLLGDQETQYF.

This clonotype has ten or more counts. The V call is TRBV6-1, the J call TRBJ1-6, with 12 bases identical to TRBD1. The J segment lost 7 bases and the V segment lost 5 bases, leaving 12 bases of the junction unmatched. The CDR3 consists of 18 residues. In germline, CDR1 is MNHNS, CDR2 SASEGT. CDR3 DNA: TGTGCCAGCAGTCACCGGGACAGGGGGCGAGGTGGGAATTCACCCCTCCACTTT. This sequence encodes CASSHRDRGRGGNSPLHF.

This clonotype came up many times. The J gene is TRBJ2-1, the V gene TRBV2; maybe TRBD2 (6 bases). The CDR3 is 11 residues long. Deletions cut 6 bases from V and 15 bases from J, with 15 bases between. Germline-derived CDR1 and CDR2 are SNHLY and FYNNEI. DNA of the CDR3: TGTGCCAGCAGAGTAGCGGCATTTTGGTTCTTC. It yields the protein CASRVAAFWFF.

There are many counts of this clonotype. CDR3 sequence: CASITSGAYNEQFF. CDR3 coding DNA: TGTGCCAGCATTACTAGCGGGGCCTACAATGAGCAGTTCTTC. The V and J genes are TRBV28 and TRBJ2-1; 10 nucleotides match TRBD2. V lost 7 bases and J lost 2; bases outside the gene matches: 2. The CDR3 length is 14 residues. Per germline, CDR1 MDHEN and CDR2 SYDVKM.

Only a few counts were recorded for this clonotype. The chain combines TRBV4-1 with TRBJ2-5; D is perhaps TRBD2 (6 bases). This CDR3 has 14 residues. Trimming pared 4 bases from V and 3 bases from J, leaving 12 bases between. Germline CDR1 is MGHRA and CDR2 is YSYEKL. CDR3 sequence: CASSLRGEEETQYF. CDR3 bases: TGCGCCAGCAGCCTTCGAGGGGAGGAAGAGACCCAGTACTTC.

This clonotype was counted at least ten times. The chain combines TRBV7-2 with TRBJ2-1; possibly TRBD2 for D (6 bases). The V gene's germline CDR1 is SGHTA and CDR2 FQGNSA. V was shortened by 5 bases and J by 0 bases, with 17 bases between the two germline ends. The CDR3 contains 17 residues. CDR3 in DNA: TGTGCCAGCAGCCTAAACTCCGGGACTTACTCCTACAATGAGCAGTTCTTC. Translated, it gives CASSLNSGTYSYNEQFF.

This clonotype was counted many times. J is TRBJ2-1 and V is TRBV5-1, with TRBD2 matching over 7 bases. The CDR3 covers 15 residues. Looked up from germline, CDR1 is SGHRS and CDR2 is YFSETQ. The J segment lost 1 base and the V segment lost 5 bases, leaving 6 bases of the junction unmatched. The CDR3 reads CASRPTGGSYNEQFF. The CDR3 coding sequence is TGCGCCAGCAGACCCACCGGGGGGTCCTACAATGAGCAGTTCTTC.

This clonotype was recorded once. The rearrangement joins TRBV19 to TRBJ2-1; the D gene is possibly TRBD2 (6 bases). The V gene's germline CDR1 is LNHDA and CDR2 SQIVND (reference sequence). This CDR3 is built from 15 residues. The ends were cut back, 7 bases at V and 6 bases at J, with 19 bases in the middle. CDR3 in amino acids: CASTRSGGFANEQFF. CDR3 coding DNA: TGTGCCAGTACCCGGTCTGGGGGGTTCGCCAATGAGCAGTTCTTC.

Remarks on this clonotype: With a much larger clone just one base away, this may be a read error. This rearrangement joins TRBV6-2 or TRBV6-3 to TRBJ2-7; D perhaps matches TRBD1 (6 bases). The CDR3 totals 15 residues. V gave up 5 bases and J gave up 5 bases, with 19 bases separating them. In germline, CDR1 is MNHEY, CDR2 SVGEGT. The CDR3 loop is CASSPPGHLVDEQYF. The DNA for the CDR3 is TGTGCCAGCAGTCCGCCGGGACACCTAGTTGACGAGCAGTACTTC.

This clonotype appeared many times. The chain joins TRBV20-1 to TRBJ2-7; either TRBD1 or TRBD2 may fit D (5 bases each). This CDR3 comprises 12 residues. V lost 6 bases, J lost 3 bases, and 12 bases lay in between. CDR1 and CDR2 from the germline V gene are DFQATT and SNEGSKA (reference sequence). The CDR3 sequence: CSAPRDLYEQYF. CDR3 nucleotide sequence: TGCAGTGCCCCGAGGGACCTCTACGAGCAGTACTTC.

Many counts were recorded for this clonotype. The chain joins TRBV7-2 to TRBJ2-2, with 9 bases identical to TRBD1. Germline V gene data show CDR1 as SGHTA and CDR2 as FQGNSA. This CDR3 is built from 14 residues. J was trimmed by 6 bases and V by 5 bases; bases with no gene match: 4. In DNA form, the CDR3 reads TGTGCCAGCAGCCGGGACAGGGCTTCCGGGGAGCTGTTTTTT. The encoded protein is CASSRDRASGELFF.

Ten or more counts support this clonotype. The chain employs TRBV28 and TRBJ1-2; D is unclear. V lost 6 bases and J 4 bases, leaving 12 bases between the germline ends. The CDR3 contains 13 residues. Germline V lookup: CDR1 MDHEN, CDR2 SYDVKM. In DNA, the CDR3 is TGTGCCAGCAGCGATGAGGCGGGCTATGGCTACACCTTC. Translation: CASSDEAGYGYTF.

This clonotype came up many times. The chain recombines TRBV28 with TRBJ2-1; no clear D. V was pared by 6 bases and J by 0 bases, with 15 bases between. Germline V lookup: CDR1 MDHEN, CDR2 SYDVKM. This CDR3 comprises 16 residues. CDR3 in DNA: TGTGCCAGCAGGCCTAGACGCCTGAGCTCCTACAATGAGCAGTTCTTC. Its translation is CASRPRRLSSYNEQFF.

The chain is built from TRBV5-1 and TRBJ2-7; D might be TRBD2 (5 bases). Trimming took off 0 bases at V and 5 bases at J, with 12 bases between the two ends. The CDR3 is 14 amino acids. The V gene's germline CDR1 is SGHRS and CDR2 YFSETQ. CDR3 sequence (DNA): TGCGCCAGCAGCTTGGTCCTGGGGAGCGACGAGCAGTACTTC. It is translated as CASSLVLGSDEQYF. The full variable domain, its missing parts supplied by reference TRBV5-1 and TRBJ2-7, is KAGVTQTPRYLIKTRGQQVTLSCSPISGHRSVSWYQQTPGQGLQFLFEYFSETQRNKGNFPGRFSGRQFSNSRSEMNVSTLELGDSALYLCASSLVLGSDEQYFGPGTRLTVT.

In its sample, this clonotype was seen many times. The V gene is TRBV20-1, the J gene TRBJ1-6; no definite D call. This CDR3 spans 15 amino acids. CDR1 and CDR2 (germline): DFQATT, SNEGSKA (reference sequence). V was shortened by 1 base and J by 6 bases, with 13 bases between the two germline ends. CDR3 sequence (DNA): TGCAGTGCTAGAGTGGCCGGCCAGACTAATTCACCCCTCCACTTT. This gives the protein CSARVAGQTNSPLHF.

The table lists this clonotype with many counts. The V and J genes are TRBV28 and TRBJ2-1, with D possibly being TRBD1 (5 bases). This CDR3 region has 11 residues. Between the trimmed V and J ends, which lost 2 bases and 10 bases, there was a span of 6 bases. CDR1 and CDR2 from the germline V gene are MDHEN and SYDVKM. In DNA, the CDR3 is TGTGCCAGCAGTTTAGCAGGGGAGCAGTTCTTC. This gives the protein CASSLAGEQFF. The complete variable domain, with remaining parts taken from reference TRBV28 and TRBJ2-1, reads DVKVTQSSRYLVKRTGEKVFLECVQDMDHENMFWYRQDPGLGLRLIYFSYDVKMKEKGDIPEGYSVSREKKERFSLILESASTNQTSMYLCASSLAGEQFFGPGTRLTVL.

Ten or more counts support this clonotype. The chain recombines TRBV30 with TRBJ2-1; TRBD2 matches 10 bases. The V segment lost 4 bases and the J segment 3 bases; nucleotides outside the gene matches: 3. Germline V CDR1 and CDR2: GTSNPN, SVGIG (reference sequence). This CDR3 spans 14 amino acids. DNA for the CDR3: TGTGCCTGGACATGGACTAGCGGCTACAATGAGCAGTTCTTC. Encoded protein: CAWTWTSGYNEQFF.

This clonotype has a count of ten or more. The chain joins TRBV7-8 to TRBJ2-1; no firm D call. CDR1 and CDR2 (germline): SGHVS, FQNEAQ. V was cut by 5 bases and J by 7 bases, with 9 bases left in between. This CDR3 comprises 12 residues. The CDR3 DNA follows: TGTGCCAGCAGCCGGATGAGGAATGAGCAGTTCTTC. Protein sequence: CASSRMRNEQFF. The full variable domain, rest sourced from reference TRBV7-8 and TRBJ2-1, is GAGVSQSPRYKVAKRGQDVALRCDPISGHVSLFWYQQALGQGPEFLTYFQNEAQLDKSGLPSDRFFAERPEGSVSTLKIQRTQQEDSAVYLCASSRMRNEQFFGPGTRLTVL.

At least ten counts were recorded for this clonotype. The chain combines TRBV5-1 with TRBJ2-7, with D perhaps given as TRBD1 or TRBD2 (6 bases each). Germline CDR1 SGHRS, CDR2 YFSETQ. V was trimmed by 2 bases and J by 0 bases, leaving 12 bases between them. The CDR3 is made up of 15 amino acids. DNA for the CDR3: TGCGCCAGCAGCTTTAGCAGGGGACTCTCCTACGAGCAGTACTTC. Protein: CASSFSRGLSYEQYF. Drawing the rest from reference TRBV5-1 and TRBJ2-7, the complete variable domain is KAGVTQTPRYLIKTRGQQVTLSCSPISGHRSVSWYQQTPGQGLQFLFEYFSETQRNKGNFPGRFSGRQFSNSRSEMNVSTLELGDSALYLCASSFSRGLSYEQYFGPGTRLTVT.

The J gene is TRBJ2-7, the V gene TRBV12-3 or TRBV12-4; 14 bases are shared with TRBD2. This CDR3 is 19 amino acids long. Trimming removed 4 bases from V and 1 base from J; junction bases left unmatched: 12. In DNA, the CDR3 is TGTGCCAGCAGTTCCGGGACCACCGGGACTAGCGGGAGTTCCTACGAGCAGTACTTC. Protein sequence: CASSSGTTGTSGSSYEQYF.

The chain combines TRBV9 with TRBJ2-3, with 8 bases matching TRBD2. The CDR3 is 15 residues long. Germline assignment: CDR1 SGDLS and CDR2 YYNGEE. J lost 5 bases, V lost 2 bases, and 7 bases had no gene match. The CDR3 bases are TGTGCCAGCAGCGTTTCGAGCGGGAGTGTAGATACGCAGTATTTT. This encodes CASSVSSGSVDTQYF.

The chain carries TRBV7-3 and TRBJ2-7, with 16 positions matching TRBD2. This CDR3 contains 16 residues. V dropped 5 bases and J dropped 2; count of bases not matched to a gene: 3. Germline V lookup: CDR1 SGHTA, CDR2 FQGTGA. The CDR3 region has the DNA TGTGCCAGCAGCATTGGGACTAGCGGGAGGGCCTACGAGCAGTACTTC. It yields the protein CASSIGTSGRAYEQYF.

This clonotype was counted ten times or more. The chain joins TRBV11-2 to TRBJ2-7; D is uncertain. Germline loops: CDR1 SGHAT, CDR2 FQNNGV. Between the trimmed V and J ends, which lost 0 bases and 5 bases, there was a span of 8 bases. This CDR3 contains 13 residues. In DNA, the CDR3 is TGTGCCAGCAGCTTAGAAACCTTCAACGAGCAGTACTTC. Translated, it gives CASSLETFNEQYF.

V gene TRBV28 combines with J gene TRBJ2-5; weak D call: TRBD1 (6 bases). The ends were cut back, 6 bases at V and 2 bases at J, with 13 bases in the middle. From germline, CDR1 is MDHEN and CDR2 SYDVKM. This CDR3 spans 14 amino acids. The CDR3 sequence: CASSRSTGQETQYF. CDR3 coding DNA: TGTGCCAGCAGCCGATCGACAGGACAAGAGACCCAGTACTTC.

This clonotype was counted at least ten times. The chain couples TRBV5-1 to TRBJ1-1; D is perhaps TRBD1 (5 bases). The CDR3 runs 14 residues. With 1 base removed from V and 5 bases from J, the gap between germline ends came to 12 bases. Germline V CDR1 and CDR2: SGHRS, YFSETQ. The DNA of the CDR3 is TGCGCCAGCAGCTTGACCCCAGGGCAAACTGAAGCTTTCTTT. Protein product: CASSLTPGQTEAFF.

This clonotype was picked up a small number of times. This chain links TRBV5-6 with TRBJ2-7; D remains unclear. V was pared by 1 base and J by 2 bases, with 16 bases between. The length of the CDR3 is 16 residues. From germline, CDR1 is SGHDT and CDR2 YYEEEE. The CDR3 is CASSLLVGRPTYEQYF. The CDR3 nucleotides are TGTGCCAGCAGCTTGTTAGTGGGCAGGCCGACCTACGAGCAGTACTTC.

This clonotype was seen at least ten times. V is TRBV5-1 and J is TRBJ2-3, with 11 positions matching TRBD1. The V gene's germline CDR1 is SGHRS and CDR2 YFSETQ. V shed 2 bases, J shed 4 bases, and the junction held 6 bases outside the gene matches. This CDR3 is 16 amino acids long. CDR3 sequence: CASSFGQGAVADTQYF. As DNA, the CDR3 is TGCGCCAGCAGCTTCGGACAGGGGGCGGTGGCAGATACGCAGTATTTT.